Detailed here is one T cell receptor (beta chain). No antigen is known for it. No qualities accompany the bases; no much larger clone lies one base away. Library generation was performed with PCR. Instrument used: Illumina HiSeq 2500. Unique molecular identifiers were incorporated into TCR beta cDNA libraries to reduce PCR and sequencing biases. Roughly 500,000 cDNA molecules were obtained per 1 to 10 million input T cells, so each molecule approximated one T cell. The patient libraries were prepared and sequenced with the same protocol used for the earlier healthy control dataset. Within a given batch, samples were prepared together, multiplexed and sequenced on the same HiSeq lane. Per the authors' processing: MIGEC was used to process the raw barcoded reads, and molecular identifier groups with only a single read were discarded before consensus assembly and CDR3 extraction. Clonotype tables were post-analysed with VDJtools, normalizing diversity by down-sampling all datasets to the smallest sample size. In repertoire overlap clustering, CDR3 amino acid sequences, but not nucleotide sequences, were matched to correct batch-related cross-sample contamination. TCRdb's own reprocessing of the public reads used fastp at Q25 and MiXCR and kept productive beta chains. Rows with one shared CDR3 protein collapse into an entry with the most common genes and DNA. None of the V and J calls come from the authors' own analysis; TCRdb made them. Here the sample has hundreds of thousands of distinct CDR3 sequences; over 30% occur a single time. In total, the top ten clones hold approximately 7.7% of the sample.

TCR beta repertoires were profiled from peripheral blood of under 15 young patients with multiple sclerosis to demonstrate the VDJtools post-analysis software. Multiple sclerosis patients were children and adolescents aged roughly 6 to 17 years. This sample was taken from a study of post-analysis software for immune sequencing data (dated by TCRdb to between 2014 and 2017). Looking at the study overall: The recorded disease courses included relapsing-remitting, secondary progressive and progressive-relapsing multiple sclerosis, and some patients had no subtype annotation. The multiple sclerosis patient repertoires were compared with approximately 11 previously published healthy control repertoires from donors aged about 6 to 28 years. A subset of samples was prepared in parallel using single-end sample barcoding, then pooled and co-amplified after Illumina adapter ligation.

What the research found in general, with its limitations: Compared with controls, multiple sclerosis patients had significantly lower normalized Chao1 diversity, a finding suggesting substantial peripheral T-cell clonal expansion. When samples were clustered directly using the F measure, samples prepared in the same batch co-clustered strongly, which prompted a batch-effect correction. The multiple sclerosis patient group was slightly younger than the control group.

This sequence originates from a girl aged 2-10 years with multiple sclerosis. Sample: blood.

The CDR3 region has the sequence CASSSGLASNEQFF. The sequenced DNA: TGTGCCAGCAGCTCGGGACTAGCTTCCAATGAGCAGTTCTTC. The sequence is built from TRBV12-3 or TRBV12-4 and TRBJ2-1, with TRBD2 identical over 9 junction bases. Ends trimmed: V by 6 bases, J by 6 bases; bases unmatched to a gene: 6. The CDR3 covers 14 residues, taking in both the cysteine and the phenylalanine. CDR3 DNA only is kept here, 42 bases in frame from base 1.